The following is a TCR beta chain sequence with its context. The junction and the germline gene differ at one end; a read error may be behind it. The CDR3 extends over 14 amino acids. Germline V CDR1 and CDR2: MNHEY, SMNVEV (reference sequence). The record originates from a study of blood T cells in healthy people across ages. The wider study: Template switching captured about one barcoded beta molecule per two T cells.

For the second PCR, which ran for about 7 to 11 cycles, a sample-barcoded 5' primer and a J-beta primer mix were used. TCRdb independently ran MiXCR on the 5' RACE reads; one entry per CDR3 protein. The table has around 1,000,000 distinct CDR3 sequences, around 27% seen once; the top ten hold 0.65% to 0.95%. The same sample was also studied in work on T cells of mothers and their children.

Sequencing was carried out using blood. This rearrangement joins TRBV27 to TRBJ2-3; weak D call: TRBD1 (5 bases). The receptor was derived from a girl aged 2-10 years in good health. This CDR3 is CASSWAGLTDTRYF. The DNA for the CDR3 is TGTGCCAGCAGTTGGGCAGGGCTCACAGATACGCGGTATTTT.